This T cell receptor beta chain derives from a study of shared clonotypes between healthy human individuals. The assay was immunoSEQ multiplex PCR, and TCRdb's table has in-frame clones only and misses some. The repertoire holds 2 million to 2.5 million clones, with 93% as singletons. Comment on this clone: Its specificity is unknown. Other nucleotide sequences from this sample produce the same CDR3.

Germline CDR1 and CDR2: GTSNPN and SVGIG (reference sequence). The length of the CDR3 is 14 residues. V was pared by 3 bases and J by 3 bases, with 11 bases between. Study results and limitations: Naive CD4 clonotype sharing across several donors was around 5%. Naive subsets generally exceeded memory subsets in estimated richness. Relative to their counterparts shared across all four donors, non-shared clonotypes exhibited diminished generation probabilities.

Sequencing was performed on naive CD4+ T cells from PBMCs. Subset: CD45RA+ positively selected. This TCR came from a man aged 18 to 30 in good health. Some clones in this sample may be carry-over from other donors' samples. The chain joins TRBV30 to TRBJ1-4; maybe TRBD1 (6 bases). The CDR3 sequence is CAWSRGRANEKLFF. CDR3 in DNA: TGTGCCTGGAGCAGGGGTAGGGCTAATGAAAAACTGTTTTTT. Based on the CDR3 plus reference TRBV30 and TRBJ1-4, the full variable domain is SQTIHQWPATLVQPVGSPLSLECTVEGTSNPNLYWYRQAAGRGLQLLFYSVGIGQISSEVPQNLSASRPQDRQFILSSKKLLLSDSGFYLCAWSRGRANEKLFFGSGTQLSVL.